This T cell receptor beta chain was identified during a study of shared clonotypes between healthy human individuals. The healthy adult donors were HIV-negative and reported no recent acute infections or vaccinations. On this clone itself: The junction differs from germline at one of its ends, possibly a read error.

Researchers divided each subset's genomic DNA evenly across several immunoSEQ plates. Clones were read by immunoSEQ multiplex PCR, and TCRdb kept only the in-frame ones, dropping some. The repertoire holds 450,000 to 650,000 clones, with around 80% as singletons. Material for sequencing was PBMCs. The clonotype originates from a woman in her thirties or forties in good health. Some clones in this sample may be carry-over from other donors' samples.

The CDR3 sequence: CASSLGGTSAETQYF. For the CDR3, the DNA is TGTGCTAGCAGCTTAGGAGGGACTAGCGCAGAGACCCAGTACTTC. The chain recombines TRBV7-7 with TRBJ2-5; TRBD2 matches 10 bases. The CDR3 sequence is 15 residues long. Germline V gene lookup returns CDR1 SSHAT and CDR2 FNYEAQ (reference sequence).